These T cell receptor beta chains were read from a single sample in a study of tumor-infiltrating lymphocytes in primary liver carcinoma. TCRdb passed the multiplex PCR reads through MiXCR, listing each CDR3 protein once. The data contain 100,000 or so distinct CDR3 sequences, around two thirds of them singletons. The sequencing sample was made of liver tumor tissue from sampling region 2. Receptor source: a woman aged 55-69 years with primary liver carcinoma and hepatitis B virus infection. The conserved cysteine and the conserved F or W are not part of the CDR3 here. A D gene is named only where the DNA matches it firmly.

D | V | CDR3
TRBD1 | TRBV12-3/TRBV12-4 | DSTGVAPGQVSNEQF
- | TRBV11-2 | ASTTPGRDAREEQY
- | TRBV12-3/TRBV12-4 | ASSSGRRFEAF
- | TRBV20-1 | SARSSSYEQY
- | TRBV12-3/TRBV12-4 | ASSPRGGKSYEQY
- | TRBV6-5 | ASSRSGYNEGF
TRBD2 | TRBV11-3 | ASNFRTSADTQC
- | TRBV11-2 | ARCPTVSYEQY
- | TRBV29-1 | SVSQQETQY
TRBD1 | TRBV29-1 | SVEGQGALNTEVF
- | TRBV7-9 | ASSARWYDEQY
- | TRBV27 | ASSPTTYYEQY
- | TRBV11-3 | ASSLLDPGNEQF
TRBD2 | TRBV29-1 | SVGLAGRGYEQY
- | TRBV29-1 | SAVKQGGATEAF
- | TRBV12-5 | ARGLAPTVSVRGYT
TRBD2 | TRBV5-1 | ASSFYSGGSETQY
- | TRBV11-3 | ANSLVGEYRNTETF
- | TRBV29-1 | RSRGLAGITDTQY
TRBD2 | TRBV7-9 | VSSPRTSGNQETQY
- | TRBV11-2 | VSSVSSGLAGRELF
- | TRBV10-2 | DSSESLPERGQSQH
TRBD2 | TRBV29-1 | SVEGSGSGSDEQF
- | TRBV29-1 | STHRDLTDTQY